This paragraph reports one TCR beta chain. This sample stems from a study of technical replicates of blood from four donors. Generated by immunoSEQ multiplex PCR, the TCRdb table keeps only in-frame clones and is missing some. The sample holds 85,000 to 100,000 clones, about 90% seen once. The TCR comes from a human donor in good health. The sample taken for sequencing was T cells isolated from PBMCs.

CDR3: CASSVAGVLDQPQHF. The CDR3 DNA reads as TGTGCCAGCAGTGTCGCAGGGGTATTGGATCAGCCCCAGCATTTT. The V call is TRBV6-1, the J call TRBJ1-5; maybe TRBD1 (6 bases). This CDR3 region has 15 residues. V shed 4 bases and J shed 5 bases, with 15 bases lying between them. Germline-derived CDR1 and CDR2 are MNHNS and SASEGT.